A selection of T cell receptor beta chains follows, all from one sample in a study of Tregs in tolerant kidney transplant recipients. Method: immunoSEQ multiplex PCR; TCRdb's copy keeps in-frame clones and lacks some. The sample yields approximately 82,000 clones, under 95% seen once. Sequenced material: CD4+ T cells from blood (PBMCs), taken 12 months after the transplant. The receptors here all came from a human patient who received a combined kidney and bone marrow transplant. A subset of T cells may come from the graft donor. Each CDR3 is given with its conserved first and last residue. A D gene is named only where the DNA matches it firmly. Expanded clones get a size class; other rows say once, few or many, or leave the size out.

d_call: TRBD2
clone_size: .
j_call: TRBJ2-5
v_call: TRBV9
cdr3_nt: TGTGCCAGCAGCGTATCAGCGACTAGCGGGGGATACCAAGAGACCCAGTACTTC
cdr3_aa: CASSVSATSGGYQETQYF

d_call: TRBD2
clone_size: .
j_call: TRBJ2-2
v_call: TRBV27
cdr3_nt: TGTGCCAGCAGTTTCCTAGCGGGAGGGCCCAACACCGGGGAGCTGTTTTTT
cdr3_aa: CASSFLAGGPNTGELFF

d_call: .
clone_size: once
j_call: TRBJ2-7
v_call: TRBV5-1
cdr3_nt: TGCGCCAGCAGCCTTTCTGCAGGTTCCTACGAGCAGTACTTC
cdr3_aa: CASSLSAGSYEQYF

d_call: .
clone_size: .
j_call: TRBJ2-3
v_call: TRBV2
cdr3_nt: TGTGCCAGCAGGCCCCCAGGGGTTAGCACAGATACGCAGTATTTT
cdr3_aa: CASRPPGVSTDTQYF

d_call: TRBD1
clone_size: .
j_call: TRBJ2-7
v_call: TRBV19
cdr3_nt: TGTGCCAGTAGGCGGACAGGGGGCGCGGGGGAGCAGTACTTC
cdr3_aa: CASRRTGGAGEQYF

d_call: TRBD1
clone_size: .
j_call: TRBJ2-3
v_call: TRBV29-1
cdr3_nt: TGCAGCGTTGAAGGGGCTAGGACAGGGTTGGGGACAGATACGCAGTATTTT
cdr3_aa: CSVEGARTGLGTDTQYF

d_call: TRBD1
clone_size: .
j_call: TRBJ1-1
v_call: TRBV10-3
cdr3_nt: TGTGCCATCCTCACGGGACAGCTAAGCTCCTTTCGACCTTATGAAGCTTTCTTT
cdr3_aa: CAILTGQLSSFRPYEAFF

d_call: TRBD1
clone_size: .
j_call: TRBJ1-6
v_call: TRBV18
cdr3_nt: TGTGCCAGCTACCTGGACAGGGCCTCCTATAATTCCCCCCTCCACTTT
cdr3_aa: CASYLDRASYNSPLHF

d_call: TRBD2
clone_size: .
j_call: TRBJ2-3
v_call: TRBV7-6
cdr3_nt: TGTGCCAGCAGCACTCGGACTAGCGGGAGGGAGGATACGCAGTATTTT
cdr3_aa: CASSTRTSGREDTQYF

d_call: TRBD2
clone_size: .
j_call: TRBJ2-5
v_call: TRBV5-1
cdr3_nt: TGCGCCAGCAGCTCCGGACTAGCGGGGGGACTCAGACAAGAGACCCAGTACTTC
cdr3_aa: CASSSGLAGGLRQETQYF

d_call: .
clone_size: .
j_call: TRBJ2-2
v_call: TRBV28
cdr3_nt: TGTGCCAGCAGCCGAGACAGGAGTAGGGGGGAGCTGTTTTTT
cdr3_aa: CASSRDRSRGELFF

d_call: .
clone_size: .
j_call: TRBJ2-7
v_call: TRBV7-9
cdr3_nt: TGTGCCAGCAGCTCACCCGGGGAGGGACAAGACGACGAGCAGTACTTC
cdr3_aa: CASSSPGEGQDDEQYF

d_call: TRBD1
clone_size: .
j_call: TRBJ2-5
v_call: TRBV6-5
cdr3_nt: TGTGCCAGCAGTTACCGTCCCGGGACAGGGGCGGAGACCCAGTACTTC
cdr3_aa: CASSYRPGTGAETQYF

d_call: TRBD1
clone_size: .
j_call: TRBJ2-7
v_call: TRBV7-9
cdr3_nt: TGTGCCAGCAGCTGGCGGGGCGGGACAGGGGGCAATACCTACGAGCAGTACTTC
cdr3_aa: CASSWRGGTGGNTYEQYF

d_call: .
clone_size: .
j_call: TRBJ2-1
v_call: TRBV7-2
cdr3_nt: TGTGCCAGCAAGCTGTCGAATGAGCAGTTCTTC
cdr3_aa: CASKLSNEQFF

d_call: .
clone_size: .
j_call: TRBJ1-1
v_call: TRBV7-9
cdr3_nt: TGTGCCAGCAGCCCGCGGGTTGGCGTTATCCAGCGATCGACTTTCTTT
cdr3_aa: CASSPRVGVIQRSTFF

d_call: .
clone_size: .
j_call: TRBJ2-2
v_call: TRBV7-7
cdr3_nt: TGTGCCAGCAGCTTAGTCCAGGGGACCGGGGAGCTGTTTTTT
cdr3_aa: CASSLVQGTGELFF

d_call: TRBD2
clone_size: .
j_call: TRBJ2-3
v_call: TRBV30
cdr3_nt: TGTGCCTGGAGCCCCAGGACTAGCCCTAGCACAGATACGCAGTATTTT
cdr3_aa: CAWSPRTSPSTDTQYF